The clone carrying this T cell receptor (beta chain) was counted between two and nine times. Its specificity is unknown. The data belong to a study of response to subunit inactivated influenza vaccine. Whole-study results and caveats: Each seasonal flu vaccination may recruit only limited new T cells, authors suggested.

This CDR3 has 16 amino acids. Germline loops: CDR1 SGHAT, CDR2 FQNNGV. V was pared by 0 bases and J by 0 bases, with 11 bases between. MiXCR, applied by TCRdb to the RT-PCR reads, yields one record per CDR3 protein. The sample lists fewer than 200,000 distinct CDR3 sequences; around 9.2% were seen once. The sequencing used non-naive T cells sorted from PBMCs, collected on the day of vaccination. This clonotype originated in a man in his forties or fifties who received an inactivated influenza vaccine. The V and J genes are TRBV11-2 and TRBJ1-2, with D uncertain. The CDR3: CASSLELPPTNYGYTF. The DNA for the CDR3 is TGTGCCAGCAGCTTAGAGTTGCCGCCGACTAACTATGGCTACACCTTC. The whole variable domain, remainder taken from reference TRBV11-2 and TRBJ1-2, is EAGVAQSPRYKIIEKRQSVAFWCNPISGHATLYWYQQILGQGPKLLIQFQNNGVVDDSQLPKDRFSAERLKGVDSTLKIQPAKLEDSAVYLCASSLELPPTNYGYTFGSGTRLTVV.